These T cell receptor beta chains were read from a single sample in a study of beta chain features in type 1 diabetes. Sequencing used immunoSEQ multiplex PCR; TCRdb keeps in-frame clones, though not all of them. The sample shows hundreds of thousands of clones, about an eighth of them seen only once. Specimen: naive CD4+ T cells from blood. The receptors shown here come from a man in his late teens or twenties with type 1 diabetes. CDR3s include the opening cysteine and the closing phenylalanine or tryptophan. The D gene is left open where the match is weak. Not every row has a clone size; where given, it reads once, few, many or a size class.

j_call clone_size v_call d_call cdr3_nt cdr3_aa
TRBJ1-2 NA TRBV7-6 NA TGTGCCAGCAGCTTTGCCGGGGGTTCCGGCTACACCTTC CASSFAGGSGYTF
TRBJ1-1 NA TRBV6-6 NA TGTGCCAGCAGTCGGGGGAACACTGAAGCTTTCTTT CASSRGNTEAFF
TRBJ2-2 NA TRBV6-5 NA TGTGCCAGCAGCCCTCCACGGGCCGCGAGGGAGCTGTTTTTT CASSPPRAARELFF
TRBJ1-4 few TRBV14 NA TGTGCCAGCAGCACGAGGGCCGGAGAAAAACTGTTTTTT CASSTRAGEKLFF
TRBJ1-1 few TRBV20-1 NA TGCAGTGCCCGCGTTGACACCCGGGCTTTCTTT CSARVDTRAFF
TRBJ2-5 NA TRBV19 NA TGTGCCAGTAGTGCGGAACAGGTGGGGCAGACCCAGTACTTC CASSAEQVGQTQYF
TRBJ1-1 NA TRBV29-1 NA TGCAGCGCATTGACACAACCGAACACTGAAGCTTTCTTT CSALTQPNTEAFF
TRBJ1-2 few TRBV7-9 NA TGTGCCAGCAAGGAGGTCGAAGACACTAACTATGGCTACACCTTC CASKEVEDTNYGYTF
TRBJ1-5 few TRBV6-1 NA TGTGCCAGCAGTGAAATGATAGATCAGCCCCAGCATTTT CASSEMIDQPQHF
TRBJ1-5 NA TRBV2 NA TGTGCCAGCAGCTCCGAGGGGCATCAGCCCCAGCATTTT CASSSEGHQPQHF
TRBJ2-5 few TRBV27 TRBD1 TGTGCCAGCGCCCGGGACAGGGGACAAGAGACCCAGTACTTC CASARDRGQETQYF
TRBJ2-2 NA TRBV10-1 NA TGCGCCAGCAGTGAGGGGATAGCGGCCGGGGAGCTGTTTTTT CASSEGIAAGELFF
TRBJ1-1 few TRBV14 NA TGTGCCAGCAGCCAAGACCGGCGAGGAGCTTTCTTT CASSQDRRGAFF
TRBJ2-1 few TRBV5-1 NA TGCGCCAGCAGGAGGGAGAGCTACAATGAGCAGTTCTTC CASRRESYNEQFF
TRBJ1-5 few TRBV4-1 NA TGCGCCAGCAGCCAAGAGGGGGGGGGTCAGCCCCAGCATTTT CASSQEGGGQPQHF